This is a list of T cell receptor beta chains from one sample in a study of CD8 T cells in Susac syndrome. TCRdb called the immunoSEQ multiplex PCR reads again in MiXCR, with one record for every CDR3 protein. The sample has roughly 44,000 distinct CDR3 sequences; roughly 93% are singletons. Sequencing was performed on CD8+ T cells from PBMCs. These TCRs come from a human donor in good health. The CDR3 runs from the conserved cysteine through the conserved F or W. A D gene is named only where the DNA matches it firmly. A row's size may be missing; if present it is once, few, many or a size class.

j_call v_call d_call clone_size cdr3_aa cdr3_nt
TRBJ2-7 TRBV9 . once CASSGGSGTSRDEQYF TGTGCCAGCAGCGGAGGATCCGGGACTTCGAGGGACGAGCAGTACTTC
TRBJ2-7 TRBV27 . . CASSPQGQGYEQYF TGTGCCAGCAGTCCCCAGGGGCAGGGCTACGAGCAGTACTTC
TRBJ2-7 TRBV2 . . CASPPDGTGNSEQYF TGTGCCAGCCCCCCGGACGGGACGGGGAATAGCGAGCAGTACTTC
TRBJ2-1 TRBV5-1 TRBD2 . CASGEGPYYNEQFF TGCGCCAGCGGGGAGGGCCCATATTACAATGAGCAGTTCTTC
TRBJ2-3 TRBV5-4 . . CASSLNLNTDTQYF TGTGCCAGCAGCTTGAATCTGAACACAGATACGCAGTATTTT
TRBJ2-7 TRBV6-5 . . CASSYQAGLREQYF TGTGCCAGCAGTTATCAAGCGGGTCTCCGGGAGCAGTACTTC
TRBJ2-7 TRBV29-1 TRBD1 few CSVRTGSYEQYF TGCAGCGTTAGGACAGGCTCCTACGAGCAGTACTTC
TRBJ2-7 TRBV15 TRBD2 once CATSTPEGSGAREQYF TGTGCCACCAGCACCCCCGAGGGGAGCGGGGCCCGCGAGCAGTACTTC
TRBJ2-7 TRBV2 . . CASSEPHGQTPRGEQYF TGTGCCAGCAGCGAACCTCACGGTCAAACCCCCAGGGGCGAGCAGTACTTC
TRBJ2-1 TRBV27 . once CASSLTGSGNEQFF TGTGCCAGCAGTTTAACTGGGAGCGGCAATGAGCAGTTCTTC
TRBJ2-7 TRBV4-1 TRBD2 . CASSQEGTSGIYEQYF TGCGCCAGCAGCCAAGAGGGGACTAGCGGGATCTACGAGCAGTACTTC
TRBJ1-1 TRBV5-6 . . CASRRTEMTEAFF TGTGCCAGCCGCCGGACGGAGATGACTGAAGCTTTCTTT
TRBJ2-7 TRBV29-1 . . CSVLDRMTYEQYF TGCAGCGTTTTAGACCGGATGACCTACGAGCAGTACTTC
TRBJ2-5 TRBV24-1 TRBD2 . CATSDDPLSGTRTQYF TGTGCCACCAGTGATGACCCACTTAGCGGGACCCGGACCCAGTACTTC
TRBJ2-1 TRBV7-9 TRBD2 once CASSLVVTSGKSPNEQFF TGTGCCAGCAGCTTAGTGGTGACTAGCGGGAAATCGCCCAATGAGCAGTTCTTC
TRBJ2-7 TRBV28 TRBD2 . CASSFGRLAWDYEQYF TGTGCCAGCAGTTTTGGTCGACTAGCTTGGGACTACGAGCAGTACTTC
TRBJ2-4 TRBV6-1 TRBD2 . CASSSTSGSQAKNIQYF TGTGCCAGCAGTAGTACTAGCGGGAGTCAAGCCAAAAACATTCAGTACTTC
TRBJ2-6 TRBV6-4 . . CASSDTTSGANVLTF TGTGCCAGCAGTGACACCACCTCTGGGGCCAACGTCCTGACTTTC
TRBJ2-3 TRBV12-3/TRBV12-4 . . CASSFLDTQYF TGTGCCAGCAGTTTTTTGGATACGCAGTATTTT
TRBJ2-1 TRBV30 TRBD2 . CAWELAGGYNEQFF TGTGCCTGGGAGCTTGCGGGAGGGTACAATGAGCAGTTCTTC
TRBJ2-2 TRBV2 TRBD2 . CASSEAERLAENTGELFF TGTGCCAGCAGTGAAGCGGAGAGACTAGCGGAAAACACCGGGGAGCTGTTTTTT
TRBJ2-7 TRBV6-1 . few CASSEEAYLGYEQYF TGTGCCAGCAGTGAAGAGGCATATCTGGGCTACGAGCAGTACTTC
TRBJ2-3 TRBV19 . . CASSIGSGATDTQYF TGTGCCAGTAGTATAGGGAGCGGAGCCACAGATACGCAGTATTTT
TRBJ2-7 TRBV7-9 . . CASSMKDPDDYEQYF TGTGCCAGCAGCATGAAGGACCCCGATGATTACGAGCAGTACTTC
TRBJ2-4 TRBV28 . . CASSVDMGDIQYF TGTGCCAGCAGTGTCGACATGGGGGACATTCAGTACTTC
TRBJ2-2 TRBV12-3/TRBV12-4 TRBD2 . CASSFQRENTGELFF TGTGCCAGCAGTTTTCAGCGGGAGAATACCGGGGAGCTGTTTTTT
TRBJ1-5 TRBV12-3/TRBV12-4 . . CASSFTPGPQHF TGTGCCAGCAGTTTCACGCCCGGGCCCCAGCATTTT
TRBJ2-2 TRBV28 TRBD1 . CASRAGTGDTGELFF TGTGCCAGCAGGGCCGGGACAGGGGACACCGGGGAGCTGTTTTTT
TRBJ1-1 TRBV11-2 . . CASSLGFWGTEAFF TGTGCCAGCAGCTTAGGCTTCTGGGGCACTGAAGCTTTCTTT
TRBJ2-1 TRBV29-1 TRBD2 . CSVEIAGGGYEQFF TGCAGCGTTGAGATAGCGGGAGGGGGGTATGAGCAGTTCTTC
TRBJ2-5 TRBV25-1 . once CASSPGLPGATQYF TGTGCCAGCAGCCCGGGACTCCCAGGGGCAACCCAGTACTTC
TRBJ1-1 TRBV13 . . CASSLEIMNTEAFF TGTGCCAGCAGCCTAGAGATCATGAACACTGAAGCTTTCTTT
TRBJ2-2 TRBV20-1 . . CSALSGNTGELFF TGCAGTGCTCTTAGCGGGAACACCGGGGAGCTGTTTTTT
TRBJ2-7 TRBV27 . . CASSQPGTQFYEQYF TGTGCCAGCAGTCAACCCGGGACTCAATTCTACGAGCAGTACTTC
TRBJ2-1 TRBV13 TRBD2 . CASGRGVGTYNEQFF TGTGCCAGCGGGAGGGGAGTCGGGACCTACAATGAGCAGTTCTTC
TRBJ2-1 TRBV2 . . CASSGLSAVNEQFF TGTGCCAGCAGTGGCCTTTCCGCGGTTAATGAGCAGTTCTTC
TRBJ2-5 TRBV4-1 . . CASSPENYQGGETQYF TGCGCCAGCAGCCCGGAAAATTACCAGGGCGGCGAGACCCAGTACTTC
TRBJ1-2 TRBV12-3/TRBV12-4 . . CASSLGGNYGYTF TGTGCCAGCAGTTTAGGGGGAAACTATGGCTACACCTTC
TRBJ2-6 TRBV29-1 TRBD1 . CSAWAARGQGANVLTF TGCAGCGCTTGGGCAGCCAGGGGGCAGGGGGCCAACGTCCTGACTTTC
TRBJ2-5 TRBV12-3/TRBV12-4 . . CASGSGNQETQYF TGTGCCAGCGGGTCAGGGAACCAAGAGACCCAGTACTTC
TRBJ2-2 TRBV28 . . CASSLTGTGELFF TGTGCCAGCAGTTTAACGGGGACCGGGGAGCTGTTTTTT
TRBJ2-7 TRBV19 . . CASSITNSNEQYF TGTGCCAGTAGTATAACAAACAGCAACGAGCAGTACTTC
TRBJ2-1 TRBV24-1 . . CATSDLGWSSYNEQFF TGTGCCACCAGTGATTTAGGGTGGAGCTCCTACAATGAGCAGTTCTTC
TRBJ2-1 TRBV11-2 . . CASSLIHAAWNEQFF TGTGCCAGCAGCTTAATTCATGCGGCTTGGAATGAGCAGTTCTTC
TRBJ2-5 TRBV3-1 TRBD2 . CASSQLAGIQETQYF TGTGCCAGCAGCCAGCTAGCGGGAATACAAGAGACCCAGTACTTC
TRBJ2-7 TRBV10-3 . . CAISESAPYEQYF TGTGCCATCAGTGAGTCGGCCCCCTACGAGCAGTACTTC
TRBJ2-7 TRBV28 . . CASSSPGGLNEQYF TGTGCCAGCAGTTCTCCCGGGGGGCTCAACGAGCAGTACTTC
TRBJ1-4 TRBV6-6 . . CASSWGEKLFF TGTGCCAGCAGTTGGGGTGAAAAACTGTTTTTT
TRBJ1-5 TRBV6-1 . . CASSGDPDGYQPQHF TGTGCCAGCAGTGGGGACCCGGACGGTTATCAGCCCCAGCATTTT
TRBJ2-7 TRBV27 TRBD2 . CASSYLLADEQYF TGTGCCAGCAGTTACCTACTAGCGGACGAGCAGTACTTC
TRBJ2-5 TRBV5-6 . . CASSFSRDEETQYF TGTGCCAGCAGCTTCAGCCGGGACGAAGAGACCCAGTACTTC
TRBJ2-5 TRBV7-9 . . CASSPRGTPQETQYF TGTGCCAGCAGCCCCCGCGGTACTCCCCAAGAGACCCAGTACTTC
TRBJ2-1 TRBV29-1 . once CSVEEGWGRSYNEQFF TGCAGCGTTGAAGAGGGTTGGGGGAGAAGCTACAATGAGCAGTTCTTC
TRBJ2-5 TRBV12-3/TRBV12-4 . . CASSFGSSATQYF TGTGCCAGCAGTTTTGGGTCTTCGGCGACCCAGTACTTC
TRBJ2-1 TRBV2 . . CASSGGHFYNEQFF TGTGCCAGCAGTGGGGGACATTTCTACAATGAGCAGTTCTTC
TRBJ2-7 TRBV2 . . CASSEEGDAYEQYF TGTGCCAGCAGTGAAGAGGGGGACGCCTACGAGCAGTACTTC